Shown below are 4 T cell receptor beta chains from a single sample sequenced in a study of cytomegalovirus exposure and HLA in healthy donors. Libraries were prepared by immunoSEQ multiplex PCR; TCRdb keeps only in-frame clonotypes and omits some of them. The profile shows about 130,000 clones, approximately 94% of them singletons. Sequenced: PBMCs. Every receptor here comes from a man aged 18 to 30 in good health and CMV-seropositive.

Only one count was recorded for this clone. The gene calls are TRBV28 and TRBJ1-2, with 7 bases fitting TRBD1. CDR1 is MDHEN and CDR2 is SYDVKM in the germline V gene. This CDR3 has 15 residues. Trimming at V came to 6 bases and at J to 8 bases, leaving 15 bases not matched to a gene. CDR3 nucleotides: TGTGCCAGCAGCCCCTCCCATGACAGGGTCCTCGGCTACACCTTC. It codes for CASSPSHDRVLGYTF.

This clone was detected once. The chain joins TRBV6-1 to TRBJ2-3, with 9 bases matching TRBD1. From germline, CDR1 is MNHNS and CDR2 SASEGT. The junction had 6 bases not matched to a gene; V was cut back by 7 bases and J by 4 bases. This CDR3 is built from 14 residues. CDR3 protein: CASKWDRDADTQYF. The CDR3 coding sequence is TGTGCCAGCAAGTGGGACAGGGATGCAGATACGCAGTATTTT.

The rearrangement joins TRBV27 to TRBJ2-1; TRBD2 aligns across 7 bases. Germline CDR1 MNHEY, CDR2 SMNVEV (reference sequence). V lost 5 bases, J lost 4 bases, and 8 bases stayed unmatched. The CDR3 is 15 amino acids. The DNA for the CDR3 is TGTGCCAGCAGTACCCGGGACTATCTATACAATGAGCAGTTCTTC. It codes for CASSTRDYLYNEQFF.

The table lists this clone with a count of one. The CDR3 nucleotides read TGTGCCAGCAGCGTCCCTCCTACAGGGAGCTCCTATAATTCACCCCTCCACTTT. Its translation: CASSVPPTGSSYNSPLHF. The V and J genes are TRBV9 and TRBJ1-6, with D possibly TRBD1 on 6 matching bases. The germline V gene encodes CDR1 SGDLS and CDR2 YYNGEE. V was pared by 2 bases and J by 0 bases, with 15 bases between. The CDR3 is 18 amino acids.